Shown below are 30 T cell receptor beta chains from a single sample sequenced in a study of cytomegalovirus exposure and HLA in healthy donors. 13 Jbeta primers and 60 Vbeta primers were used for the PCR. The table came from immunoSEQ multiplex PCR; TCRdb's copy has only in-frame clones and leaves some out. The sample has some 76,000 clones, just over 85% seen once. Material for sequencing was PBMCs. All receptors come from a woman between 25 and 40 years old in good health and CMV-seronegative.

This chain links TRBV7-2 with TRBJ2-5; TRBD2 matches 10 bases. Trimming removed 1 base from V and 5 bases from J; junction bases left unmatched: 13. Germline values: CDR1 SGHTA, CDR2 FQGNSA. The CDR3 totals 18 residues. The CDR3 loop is CASSLGTSGLPSWETQYF. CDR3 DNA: TGTGCCAGCAGCTTAGGGACTAGCGGTCTACCCAGCTGGGAGACCCAGTACTTC.

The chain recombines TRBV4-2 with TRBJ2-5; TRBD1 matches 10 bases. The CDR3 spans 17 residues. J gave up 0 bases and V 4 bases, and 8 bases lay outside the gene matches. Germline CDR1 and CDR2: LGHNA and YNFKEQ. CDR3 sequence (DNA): TGTGCCAGCAGCCTCGGACAGGGGGGCTCGTACCAAGAGACCCAGTACTTC. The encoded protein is CASSLGQGGSYQETQYF.

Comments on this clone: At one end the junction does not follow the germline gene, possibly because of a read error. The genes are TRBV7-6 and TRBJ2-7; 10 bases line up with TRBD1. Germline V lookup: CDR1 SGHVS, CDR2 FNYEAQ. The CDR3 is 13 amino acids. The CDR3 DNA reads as TGTGCCTCTGGCAGGACAGGGGGTGGGGAGCAGTCCTTC. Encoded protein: CASGRTGGGEQSF.

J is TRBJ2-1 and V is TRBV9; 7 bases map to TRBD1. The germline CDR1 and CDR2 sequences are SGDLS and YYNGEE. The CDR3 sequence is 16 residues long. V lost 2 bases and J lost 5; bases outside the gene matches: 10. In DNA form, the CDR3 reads TGTGCCAGCAGCGTCAAGCAGGGGGTTGACAACAATGAGCAGTTCTTC. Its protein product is CASSVKQGVDNNEQFF.

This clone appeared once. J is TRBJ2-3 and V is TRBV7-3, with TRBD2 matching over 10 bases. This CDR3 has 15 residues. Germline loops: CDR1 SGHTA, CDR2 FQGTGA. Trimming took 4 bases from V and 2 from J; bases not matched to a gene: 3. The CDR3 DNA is TGTGCCAGCAGCTCAACTAGCGGGAACACAGATACGCAGTATTTT. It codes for CASSSTSGNTDTQYF.

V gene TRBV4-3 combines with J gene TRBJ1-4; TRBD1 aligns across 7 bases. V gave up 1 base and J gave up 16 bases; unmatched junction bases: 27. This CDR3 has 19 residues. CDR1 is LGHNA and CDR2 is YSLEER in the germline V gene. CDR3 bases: TGCGCCAGCAGCCAAGCTCAGGGGGGCTTATTAATGAAAAACTGCCAAAAGTTTTTT. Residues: CASSQAQGGLLMKNCQKFF.

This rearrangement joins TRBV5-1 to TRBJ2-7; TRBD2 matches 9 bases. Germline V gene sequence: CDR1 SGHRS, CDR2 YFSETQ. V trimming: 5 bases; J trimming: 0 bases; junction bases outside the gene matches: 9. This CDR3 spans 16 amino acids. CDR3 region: CASRTSGTSSSYEQYF. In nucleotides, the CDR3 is TGCGCCAGCAGGACCTCCGGGACTAGCAGCTCCTACGAGCAGTACTTC.

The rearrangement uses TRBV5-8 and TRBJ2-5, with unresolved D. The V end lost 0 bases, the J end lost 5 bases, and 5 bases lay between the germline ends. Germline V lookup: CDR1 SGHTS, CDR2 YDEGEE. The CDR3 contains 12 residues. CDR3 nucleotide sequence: TGTGCCAGCAGCTTGGTTTCGGAGACCCAGTACTTC. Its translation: CASSLVSETQYF.

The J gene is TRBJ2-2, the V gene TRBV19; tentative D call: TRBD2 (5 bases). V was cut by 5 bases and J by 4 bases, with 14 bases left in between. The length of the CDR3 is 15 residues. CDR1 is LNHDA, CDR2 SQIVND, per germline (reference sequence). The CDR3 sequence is CASSPGSSSTGELFF. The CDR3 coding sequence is TGTGCCAGTAGTCCGGGGAGTTCGAGCACCGGGGAGCTGTTTTTT.

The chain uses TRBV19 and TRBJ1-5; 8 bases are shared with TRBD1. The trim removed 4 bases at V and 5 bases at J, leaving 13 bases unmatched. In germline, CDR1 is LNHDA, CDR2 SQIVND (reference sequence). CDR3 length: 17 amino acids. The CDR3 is CASSTWGQVLNDQPQHF. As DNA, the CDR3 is TGTGCCAGTAGTACATGGGGACAGGTACTCAATGATCAGCCCCAGCATTTT.

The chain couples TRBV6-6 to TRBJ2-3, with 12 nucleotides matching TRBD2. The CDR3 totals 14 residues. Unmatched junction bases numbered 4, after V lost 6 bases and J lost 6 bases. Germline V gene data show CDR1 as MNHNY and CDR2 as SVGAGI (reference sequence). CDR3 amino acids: CASSPTSGSDTQYF. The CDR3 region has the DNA TGTGCCAGCAGCCCGACTAGCGGGAGTGATACGCAGTATTTT.

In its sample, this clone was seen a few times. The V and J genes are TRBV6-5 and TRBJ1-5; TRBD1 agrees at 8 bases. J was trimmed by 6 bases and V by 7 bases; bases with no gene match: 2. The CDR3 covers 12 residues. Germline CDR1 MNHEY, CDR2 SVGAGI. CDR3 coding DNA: TGTGCCAGCAAGACAGGGGTTCAGCCCCAGCATTTT. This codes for CASKTGVQPQHF.

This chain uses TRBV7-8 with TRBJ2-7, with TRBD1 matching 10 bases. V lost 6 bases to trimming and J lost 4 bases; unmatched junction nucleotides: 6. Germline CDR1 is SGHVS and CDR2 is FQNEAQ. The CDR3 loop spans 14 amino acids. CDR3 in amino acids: CASRVDRGMYEQYF. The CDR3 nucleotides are TGTGCCAGCAGGGTGGACAGGGGGATGTACGAGCAGTACTTC.

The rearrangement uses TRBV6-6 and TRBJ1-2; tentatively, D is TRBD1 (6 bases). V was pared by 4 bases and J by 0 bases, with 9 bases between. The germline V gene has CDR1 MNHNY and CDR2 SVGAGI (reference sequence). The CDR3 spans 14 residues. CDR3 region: CASSSGVANYGYTF. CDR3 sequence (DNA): TGTGCCAGCAGTTCAGGGGTAGCTAACTATGGCTACACCTTC.

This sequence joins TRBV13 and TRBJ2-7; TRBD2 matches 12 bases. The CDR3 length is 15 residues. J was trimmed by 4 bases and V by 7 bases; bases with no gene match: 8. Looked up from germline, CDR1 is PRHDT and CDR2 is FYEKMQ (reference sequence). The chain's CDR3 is CASKTSGSSNYEQYF. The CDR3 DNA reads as TGTGCCAGCAAGACTAGCGGGAGTTCAAATTACGAGCAGTACTTC.

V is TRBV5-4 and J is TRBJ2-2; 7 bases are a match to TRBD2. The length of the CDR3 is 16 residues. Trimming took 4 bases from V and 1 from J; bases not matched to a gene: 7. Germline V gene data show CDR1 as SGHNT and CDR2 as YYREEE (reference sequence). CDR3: CASSPMLAENTGELFF. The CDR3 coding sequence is TGTGCCAGCAGCCCAATGCTAGCGGAGAACACCGGGGAGCTGTTTTTT.

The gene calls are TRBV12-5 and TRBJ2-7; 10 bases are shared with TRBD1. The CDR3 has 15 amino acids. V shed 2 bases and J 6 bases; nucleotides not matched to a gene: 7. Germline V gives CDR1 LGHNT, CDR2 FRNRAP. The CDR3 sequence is CASGLPGQGVGEQYF. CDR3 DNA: TGTGCTAGTGGTTTGCCCGGACAGGGGGTAGGCGAGCAGTACTTC.

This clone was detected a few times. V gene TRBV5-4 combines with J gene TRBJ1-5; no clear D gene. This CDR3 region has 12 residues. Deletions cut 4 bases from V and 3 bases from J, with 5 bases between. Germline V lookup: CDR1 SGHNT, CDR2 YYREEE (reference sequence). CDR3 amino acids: CASSVNNQPQHF. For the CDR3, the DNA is TGTGCCAGCAGCGTTAACAATCAGCCCCAGCATTTT.

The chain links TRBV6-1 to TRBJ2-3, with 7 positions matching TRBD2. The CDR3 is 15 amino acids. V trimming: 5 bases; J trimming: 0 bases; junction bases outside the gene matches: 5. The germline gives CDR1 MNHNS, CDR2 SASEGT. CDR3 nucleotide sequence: TGTGCCAGCAGTTTGTCTAGCGGCAGCACAGATACGCAGTATTTT. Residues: CASSLSSGSTDTQYF.

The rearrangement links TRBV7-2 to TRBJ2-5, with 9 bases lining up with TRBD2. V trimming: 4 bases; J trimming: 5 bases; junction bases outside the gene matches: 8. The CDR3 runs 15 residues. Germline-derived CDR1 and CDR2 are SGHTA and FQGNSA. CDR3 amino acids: CASSWVAGDGETQYF. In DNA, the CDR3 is TGTGCCAGCAGCTGGGTAGCGGGAGATGGGGAGACCCAGTACTTC.

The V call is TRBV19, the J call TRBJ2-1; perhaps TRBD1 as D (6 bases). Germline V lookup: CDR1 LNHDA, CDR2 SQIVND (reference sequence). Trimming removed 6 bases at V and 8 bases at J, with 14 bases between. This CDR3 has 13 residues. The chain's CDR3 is CASSTGNSDEQFF. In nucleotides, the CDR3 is TGTGCCAGTAGCACAGGGAATAGCGATGAGCAGTTCTTC. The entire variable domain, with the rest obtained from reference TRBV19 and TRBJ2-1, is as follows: DGGITQSPKYLFRKEGQNVTLSCEQNLNHDAMYWYRQDPGQGLRLIYYSQIVNDFQKGDIAEGYSVSREKKESFPLTVTSAQKNPTAFYLCASSTGNSDEQFFGPGTRLTVL.

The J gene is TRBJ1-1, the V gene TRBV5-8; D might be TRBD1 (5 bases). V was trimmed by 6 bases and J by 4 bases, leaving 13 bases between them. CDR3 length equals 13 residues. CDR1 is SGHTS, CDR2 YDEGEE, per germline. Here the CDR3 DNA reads TGTGCCAGCACCCTAGATGGGGCCACTGAAGCTTTCTTT. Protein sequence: CASTLDGATEAFF.

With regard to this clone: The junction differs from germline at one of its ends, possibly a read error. The CDR3 DNA is TGTGCCAGCAGCTTAGCAGGGCGTTTCTCCCACGAGCAGTACTTC. The encoded protein is CASSLAGRFSHEQYF. The chain is built from TRBV11-3 and TRBJ2-7, with a tentative D call TRBD1 (5 bases). In germline, CDR1 is SGHNT, CDR2 YENEEA. CDR3 length: 15 residues.

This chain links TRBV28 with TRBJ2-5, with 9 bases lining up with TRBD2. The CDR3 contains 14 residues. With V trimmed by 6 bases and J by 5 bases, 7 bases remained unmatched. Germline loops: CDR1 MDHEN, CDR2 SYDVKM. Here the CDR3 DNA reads TGTGCCAGCAGGCTTAGCGGGAGCGGGGAGACCCAGTACTTC. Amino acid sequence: CASRLSGSGETQYF.

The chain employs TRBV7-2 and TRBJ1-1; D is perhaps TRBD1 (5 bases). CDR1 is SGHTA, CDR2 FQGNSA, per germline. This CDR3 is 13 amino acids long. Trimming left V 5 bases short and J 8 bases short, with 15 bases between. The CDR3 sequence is CASSHGGVREAFF. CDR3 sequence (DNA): TGTGCCAGCAGCCACGGGGGGGTTAGAGAAGCTTTCTTT.

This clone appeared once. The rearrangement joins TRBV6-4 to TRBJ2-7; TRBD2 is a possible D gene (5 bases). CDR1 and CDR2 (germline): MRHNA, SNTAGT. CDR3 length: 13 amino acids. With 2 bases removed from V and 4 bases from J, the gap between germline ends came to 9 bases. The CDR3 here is CASSDEGVYEQYF. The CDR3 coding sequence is TGTGCCAGCAGTGACGAGGGTGTGTACGAGCAGTACTTC.

The CDR3 is CASSGGRTGANVLTF. CDR3 in DNA: TGCGCCAGCAGTGGGGGCCGGACAGGGGCCAACGTCCTGACTTTC. The J gene is TRBJ2-6, the V gene TRBV10-1; a possible D gene is TRBD1 (5 bases). V dropped 4 bases and J dropped 4 bases, with 11 bases sitting between them. CDR1 and CDR2 (germline): WNHNN, SYGVQD (reference sequence). The CDR3 length is 15 residues.

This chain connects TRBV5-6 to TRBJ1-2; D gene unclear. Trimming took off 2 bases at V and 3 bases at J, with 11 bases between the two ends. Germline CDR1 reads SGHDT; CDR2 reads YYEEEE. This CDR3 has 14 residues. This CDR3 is CASSLQEGHYGYTF. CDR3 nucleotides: TGTGCCAGCAGCTTACAAGAGGGTCACTATGGCTACACCTTC.

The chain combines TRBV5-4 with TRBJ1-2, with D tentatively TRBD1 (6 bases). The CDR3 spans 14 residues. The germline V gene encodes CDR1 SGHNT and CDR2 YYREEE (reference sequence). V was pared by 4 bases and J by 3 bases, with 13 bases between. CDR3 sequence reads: CASSRQVGDYGYTF. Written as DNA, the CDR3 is TGTGCCAGCAGCCGACAGGTTGGTGACTATGGCTACACCTTC. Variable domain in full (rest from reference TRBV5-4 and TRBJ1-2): ETGVTQSPTHLIKTRGQQVTLRCSSQSGHNTVSWYQQALGQGPQFIFQYYREEENGRGNFPPRFSGLQFPNYSSELNVNALELDDSALYLCASSRQVGDYGYTFGSGTRLTVV.

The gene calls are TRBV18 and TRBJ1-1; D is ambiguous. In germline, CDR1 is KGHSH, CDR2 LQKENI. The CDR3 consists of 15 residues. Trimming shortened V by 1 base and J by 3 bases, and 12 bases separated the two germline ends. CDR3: CASSPRSPEDTEAFF. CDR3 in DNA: TGTGCCAGCTCACCACGTTCCCCTGAGGACACTGAAGCTTTCTTT.